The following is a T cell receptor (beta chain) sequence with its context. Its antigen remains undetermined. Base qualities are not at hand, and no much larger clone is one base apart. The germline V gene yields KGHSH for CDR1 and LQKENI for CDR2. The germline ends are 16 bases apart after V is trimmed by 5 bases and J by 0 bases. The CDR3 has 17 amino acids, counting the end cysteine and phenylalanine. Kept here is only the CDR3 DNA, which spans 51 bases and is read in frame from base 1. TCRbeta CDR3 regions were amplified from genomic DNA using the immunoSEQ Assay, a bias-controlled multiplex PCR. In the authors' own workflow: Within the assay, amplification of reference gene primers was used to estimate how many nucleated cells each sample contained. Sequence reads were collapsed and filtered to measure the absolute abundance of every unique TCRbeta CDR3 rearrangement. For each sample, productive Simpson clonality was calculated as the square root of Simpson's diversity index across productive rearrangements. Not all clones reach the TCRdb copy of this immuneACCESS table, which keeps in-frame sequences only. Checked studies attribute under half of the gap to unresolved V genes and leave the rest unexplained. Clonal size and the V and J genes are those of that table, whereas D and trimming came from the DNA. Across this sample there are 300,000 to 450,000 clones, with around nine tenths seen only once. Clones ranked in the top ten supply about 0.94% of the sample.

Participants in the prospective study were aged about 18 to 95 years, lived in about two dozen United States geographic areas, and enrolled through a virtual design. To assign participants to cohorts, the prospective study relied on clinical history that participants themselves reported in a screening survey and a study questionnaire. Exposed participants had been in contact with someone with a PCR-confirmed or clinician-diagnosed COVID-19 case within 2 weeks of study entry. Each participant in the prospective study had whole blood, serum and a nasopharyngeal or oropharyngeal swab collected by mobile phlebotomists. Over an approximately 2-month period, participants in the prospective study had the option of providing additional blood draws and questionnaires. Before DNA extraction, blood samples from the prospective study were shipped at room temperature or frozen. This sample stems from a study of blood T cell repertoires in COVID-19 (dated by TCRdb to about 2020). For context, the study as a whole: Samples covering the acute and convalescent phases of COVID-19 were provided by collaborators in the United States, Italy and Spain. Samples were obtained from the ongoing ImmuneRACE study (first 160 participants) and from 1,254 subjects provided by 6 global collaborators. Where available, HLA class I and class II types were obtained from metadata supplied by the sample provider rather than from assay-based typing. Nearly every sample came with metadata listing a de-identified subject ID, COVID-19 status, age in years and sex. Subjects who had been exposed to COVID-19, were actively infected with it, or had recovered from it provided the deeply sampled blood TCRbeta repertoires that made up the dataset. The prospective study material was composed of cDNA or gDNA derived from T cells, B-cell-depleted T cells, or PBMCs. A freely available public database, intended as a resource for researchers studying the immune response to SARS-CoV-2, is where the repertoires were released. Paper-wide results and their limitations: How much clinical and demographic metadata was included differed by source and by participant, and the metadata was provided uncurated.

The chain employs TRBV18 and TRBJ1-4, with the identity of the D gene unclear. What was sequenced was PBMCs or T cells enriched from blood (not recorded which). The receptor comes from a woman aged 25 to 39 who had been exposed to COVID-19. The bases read TGTGCCAGCTCAGAAGGACGGGGATTCGCAACTAATGAAAAACTGTTTTTT. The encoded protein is CASSEGRGFATNEKLFF. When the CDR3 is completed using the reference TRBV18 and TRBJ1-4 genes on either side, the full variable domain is NAGVMQNPRHLVRRRGQEARLRCSPMKGHSHVYWYRQLPEEGLKFMVYLQKENIIDESGMPKERFSAEFPKEGPSILRIQQVVRGDSAAYFCASSEGRGFATNEKLFFGSGTQLSVL.